A single sample is the source of the 16 T cell receptor beta chains below, sequenced in a study of long-term antiretroviral therapy in people with HIV. Survey-level immunoSEQ v3.0 assays were run. Sequencing used immunoSEQ multiplex PCR; TCRdb keeps in-frame clones, though not all of them. This table holds about 14,000 clones, 70% to 85% found once. Sequenced here: unsorted PBMCs, sampled 1.3 years before starting antiretroviral therapy. Receptors were obtained from a man aged 35 to 55 with HIV.

This sequence joins TRBV11-1 and TRBJ2-3; TRBD1 matches at 8 bases. V lost 5 bases to trimming and J lost 4 bases; unmatched junction nucleotides: 5. Germline CDR1 SGHAT, CDR2 FQDESV (reference sequence). The CDR3 is 14 amino acids. CDR3 sequence: CASSPGQEADTQYF. DNA of the CDR3: TGTGCCAGCAGCCCGGGACAGGAGGCAGATACGCAGTATTTT. The full variable domain, its missing parts supplied by reference TRBV11-1 and TRBJ2-3, is EAEVAQSPRYKITEKSQAVAFWCDPISGHATLYWYRQILGQGPELLVQFQDESVVDDSQLPKDRFSAERLKGVDSTLKIQPAELGDSAMYLCASSPGQEADTQYFGPGTRLTVL.

J is TRBJ2-3 and V is TRBV30; TRBD2 aligns across 7 bases. CDR1 GTSNPN and CDR2 SVGIG come from the germline V gene (reference sequence). V lost 2 bases, J lost 0 bases, and 2 bases stayed unmatched. The CDR3 covers 14 residues. DNA for the CDR3: TGTGCCTGGAGTCCGGGGGGAAGCACAGATACGCAGTATTTT. Its protein product is CAWSPGGSTDTQYF. Full variable domain (missing parts from reference TRBV30 and TRBJ2-3): SQTIHQWPATLVQPVGSPLSLECTVEGTSNPNLYWYRQAAGRGLQLLFYSVGIGQISSEVPQNLSASRPQDRQFILSSKKLLLSDSGFYLCAWSPGGSTDTQYFGPGTRLTVL.

The chain links TRBV10-3 to TRBJ1-1, with 8 bases fitting TRBD1. J was trimmed by 0 bases and V by 6 bases; bases with no gene match: 9. Germline values: CDR1 ENHRY, CDR2 SYGVKD. The CDR3 runs to 16 residues. The CDR3 region has the DNA TGTGCCATCAGAGACGGACAGGGTGTCATGAACACTGAAGCTTTCTTT. Translation gives CAIRDGQGVMNTEAFF.

The CDR3 region has the DNA TGTGCCAGCACTCCGGGACTAGTGTCCCATGAGCAGTTCTTC. Translated: CASTPGLVSHEQFF. This chain links TRBV27 with TRBJ2-1; 8 nucleotides align to TRBD2. The germline gives CDR1 MNHEY, CDR2 SMNVEV (reference sequence). The V segment lost 7 bases and the J segment 8 bases; nucleotides outside the gene matches: 10. CDR3 size: 14 residues.

The chain carries TRBV11-2 and TRBJ2-6; D is possibly TRBD1 (5 bases). The CDR3 is 17 residues long. V gave up 5 bases and J gave up 0 bases, with 14 bases separating them. The germline gives CDR1 SGHAT, CDR2 FQNNGV. CDR3 amino acids: CASSPQGLSSGANVLTF. CDR3 DNA sequence: TGTGCCAGCAGCCCCCAGGGCCTATCCTCTGGGGCCAACGTCCTGACTTTC.

This clone was observed a single time. The genes are TRBV9 and TRBJ2-3; no definite D call. With 4 bases removed from V and 4 bases from J, the gap between germline ends came to 7 bases. CDR3 size: 12 residues. Germline CDR1 SGDLS, CDR2 YYNGEE. The CDR3 region has the DNA TGTGCCAGCAGCTTTAGCCCAGATACGCAGTATTTT. Translating gives CASSFSPDTQYF.

This chain links TRBV5-6 with TRBJ2-1, with 7 bases that match TRBD1. This CDR3 is built from 16 residues. After removal of 2 bases from V and 7 bases from J, the junction contained 12 bases not matched to a gene. Looked up from germline, CDR1 is SGHDT and CDR2 is YYEEEE. The CDR3 protein is CASSLIPGTVRNEQFF. Here the CDR3 DNA reads TGTGCCAGCAGCTTAATTCCCGGGACAGTAAGGAATGAGCAGTTCTTC. Filled out from reference TRBV5-6 and TRBJ2-1, the complete variable domain reads DAGVTQSPTHLIKTRGQQVTLRCSPKSGHDTVSWYQQALGQGPQFIFQYYEEEERQRGNFPDRFSGHQFPNYSSELNVNALLLGDSALYLCASSLIPGTVRNEQFFGPGTRLTVL.

The chain's CDR3 is CASSYRGLDEKLFF. The CDR3 DNA reads TGTGCCAGCAGTTACAGGGGCCTGGATGAAAAACTGTTTTTT. The chain combines TRBV6-5 with TRBJ1-4; a weak D match, TRBD1 (5 bases). V was cut by 2 bases and J by 6 bases, with 10 bases left in between. CDR3 length: 14 residues. From germline, CDR1 is MNHEY and CDR2 SVGAGI.

CDR3 in DNA: TGTGCCAGCAGTTACCAGGGTTACTCTGGAAACACCATATATTTT. This encodes CASSYQGYSGNTIYF. This chain links TRBV6-6 with TRBJ1-3, with a possible D match to TRBD1 (5 bases). Between the trimmed V and J ends, which lost 2 bases and 0 bases, there was a span of 8 bases. In germline, CDR1 is MNHNY, CDR2 SVGAGI (reference sequence). The CDR3 covers 15 residues.

The chain recombines TRBV11-2 with TRBJ1-4; 10 bases are shared with TRBD1. CDR1 SGHAT and CDR2 FQNNGV come from the germline V gene. The CDR3 contains 14 residues. V was clipped by 4 bases and J by 9 bases; unmatched bases: 5. The CDR3 spells CASSSRDRGKKLFF. CDR3 DNA: TGTGCCAGCAGCTCCCGGGACAGGGGTAAAAAACTGTTTTTT.

This clone was seen just once. V is TRBV23-1 and J is TRBJ1-5; 10 bases fit TRBD1. Being an ORF, TRBV23-1 has a function that is uncertain. J gave up 2 bases and V 2 bases, and 6 bases lay outside the gene matches. The CDR3 extends over 17 amino acids. The CDR3 nucleotides are TGCGCCAGCAGTCAACACCCAGGGACAGGGGGCAATCAGCCCCAGCATTTT. This translates into CASSQHPGTGGNQPQHF.

The rearrangement uses TRBV4-1 and TRBJ2-7; 10 nucleotides line up with TRBD2. The CDR3 consists of 15 residues. CDR1 is MGHRA and CDR2 is YSYEKL in the germline V gene. V was clipped by 4 bases and J by 7 bases; unmatched bases: 10. The CDR3 DNA is TGCGCCAGCAGCCCCGGGACTAGCGCCGGGGGGGAGCAGTACTTC. This translates into CASSPGTSAGGEQYF.

The chain has TRBV7-3 and TRBJ1-6; tentatively, D is TRBD1 (5 bases). Germline lookup yields CDR1 SGHTA and CDR2 FQGTGA. This CDR3 spans 14 amino acids. V dropped 3 bases and J dropped 10 bases, with 13 bases sitting between them. CDR3 loop: CASSFGSSGSPLHF. DNA of the CDR3: TGTGCCAGCAGCTTCGGGAGCTCAGGGTCACCCCTCCACTTT.

This chain uses TRBV10-3 with TRBJ2-1; 13 bases fit TRBD2. Unmatched junction bases numbered 3, after V lost 6 bases and J lost 7 bases. In germline, CDR1 is ENHRY, CDR2 SYGVKD. The CDR3 is made up of 14 amino acids. The CDR3 sequence is CAIRPGLAGNEQFF. The DNA for the CDR3 is TGTGCCATCAGGCCGGGACTAGCGGGGAATGAGCAGTTCTTC.

CDR3 DNA: TGTGCCAGAAGCCCTAGTGGGGAGTTGGACACTGAAGCTTTCTTT. It specifies CARSPSGELDTEAFF. This chain joins TRBV7-5 and TRBJ1-1. TRBV7-5 is reported as a pseudogene. This CDR3 has 15 residues.

The rearrangement uses TRBV27 and TRBJ2-7; 12 bases are shared with TRBD1. The germline V gene encodes CDR1 MNHEY and CDR2 SMNVEV (reference sequence). The CDR3 totals 14 residues. Trimming removed 6 bases from V and 7 bases from J; junction bases left unmatched: 7. CDR3 sequence: CASSRDRGRREQYF. For the CDR3, the DNA is TGTGCCAGCAGCCGGGACAGGGGGCGAAGAGAGCAGTACTTC.